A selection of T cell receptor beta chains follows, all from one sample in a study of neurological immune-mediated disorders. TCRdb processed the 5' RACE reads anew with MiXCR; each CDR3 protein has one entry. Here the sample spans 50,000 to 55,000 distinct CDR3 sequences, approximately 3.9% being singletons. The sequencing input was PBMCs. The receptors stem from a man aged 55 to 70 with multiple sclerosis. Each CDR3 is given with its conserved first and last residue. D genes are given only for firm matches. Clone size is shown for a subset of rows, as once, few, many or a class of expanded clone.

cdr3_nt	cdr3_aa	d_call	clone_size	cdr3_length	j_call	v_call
TGTGCCAGCAGCTTGGGAGGGATATGGGATCAGCCCCAGCATTTT	CASSLGGIWDQPQHF	NA	many	15	TRBJ1-5	TRBV5-5
TGTGCCAGCAGCTCGGAAGGACAGAAGAGCGAGCAGTACTTC	CASSSEGQKSEQYF	NA	many	14	TRBJ2-7	TRBV9
TGTGCCAGCAGCTTAACTTCAGGGAGTGGTGAGCAGTTCTTC	CASSLTSGSGEQFF	NA	NA	14	TRBJ2-1	TRBV7-8
TGTGCCAGCAGCTTAAGCGCAGGGGCCTATGGCTACACCTTC	CASSLSAGAYGYTF	NA	few	14	TRBJ1-2	TRBV7-8
TGTGCCAGCGGGGGTTCAGGGAAAGGCGCCGGGGAGCTGTTTTTT	CASGGSGKGAGELFF	NA	many	15	TRBJ2-2	TRBV3-1
TGTGCCAGCAGCTTGGGGAGCGGGAGTTGGTTCTTC	CASSLGSGSWFF	TRBD2	many	12	TRBJ2-1	TRBV5-6
TGCAGTGCCCCGAGGACAGTCTACGAGCAGTACTTC	CSAPRTVYEQYF	NA	many	12	TRBJ2-7	TRBV20-1
TGCAGCGTTGCCCGATCGGACACTCGGGGGTACAATGAGCAGTTCTTC	CSVARSDTRGYNEQFF	NA	many	16	TRBJ2-1	TRBV29-1
TGTGCCAGCAGCTTGGGACGGACAGACTACAATGAGCAGTTCTTC	CASSLGRTDYNEQFF	NA	NA	15	TRBJ2-1	TRBV7-6
TGTGCCAGCAGTTTAAGAGGGAGGGCCGGAGGAACGACAGATACGCAGTATTTT	CASSLRGRAGGTTDTQYF	TRBD2	many	18	TRBJ2-3	TRBV27
TGCAGTGCCTCAGATCAGGATTATGGCTACACCTTC	CSASDQDYGYTF	NA	many	12	TRBJ1-2	TRBV20-1
TGTGCCAGCAGCCCCTACCGGGGACACCCGGCGTTCGAGCCCCAGCATTTT	CASSPYRGHPAFEPQHF	NA	many	17	TRBJ1-5	TRBV7-8
TGTGCCACCGCCTGGGGTGACAATTCACCCCTCCACTTT	CATAWGDNSPLHF	NA	many	13	TRBJ1-6	TRBV10-3
TGCGCCAGCAAAGCGGATGCGTACGAGCAGTACTTC	CASKADAYEQYF	NA	many	12	TRBJ2-7	TRBV5-1
TGTGCCAGCAAAATGGGGGGATTGAACACTGAAGCTTTCTTT	CASKMGGLNTEAFF	NA	many	14	TRBJ1-1	TRBV12-3/TRBV12-4
TGTGCCACCAGCGGGAGAGGAGAGGAGACCCAGTACTTC	CATSGRGEETQYF	NA	NA	13	TRBJ2-5	TRBV15
TGCGCCAGCAGCCCCGGGACTAGCGGGGCCATTCAGTACTTC	CASSPGTSGAIQYF	TRBD2	many	14	TRBJ2-4	TRBV5-1
TGTGCCAGCAGTCGTGATGCTGATGGGGCCAACGTCCTGACTTTC	CASSRDADGANVLTF	NA	many	15	TRBJ2-6	TRBV4-2
TGCAGTGCTACCCTCCCGACCGGGACAGGGTTGTCCGAGCAGTACTTC	CSATLPTGTGLSEQYF	TRBD1	many	16	TRBJ2-7	TRBV20-1
TGCAGTGCTAGAGGGTTCCTGGGCACCGGGGAGCTGTTTTTT	CSARGFLGTGELFF	NA	many	14	TRBJ2-2	TRBV20-1
TGCGCCAGCAGAGCGGATATGAACACTGAAGCTTTCTTT	CASRADMNTEAFF	NA	NA	13	TRBJ1-1	TRBV5-1
TGTGCCAGCAGCTTCAACAGGGGCACCGGGGAGCTGTTTTTT	CASSFNRGTGELFF	TRBD1	few	14	TRBJ2-2	TRBV7-3
TGCGCCAGCAGCGCAGGGGGACTAGAGAAAGACAATGAGCAGTTCTTC	CASSAGGLEKDNEQFF	NA	few	16	TRBJ2-1	TRBV5-1
TGTGCCAGCAGCGCCACTAGCGGGAGGGACAATGAGCAGTTCTTC	CASSATSGRDNEQFF	TRBD2	many	15	TRBJ2-1	TRBV9
TGTGCCAGCAGTTTAGTTTCCTCGGGGGGAAACATTCAGTACTTC	CASSLVSSGGNIQYF	TRBD2	many	15	TRBJ2-4	TRBV12-3/TRBV12-4
TGCAGTGCCTACAGGGGGGAGCTCGATACGCAGTATTTT	CSAYRGELDTQYF	TRBD1	few	13	TRBJ2-3	TRBV20-1
TGCAGTGCTCCGGGGCTAGCGGGAGGTCCAAGGATGTACGAGCAGTACTTC	CSAPGLAGGPRMYEQYF	TRBD2	many	17	TRBJ2-7	TRBV20-1
TGCAGTGCTAGTCCCGGGACAGAACTCTACGAGCAGTACTTC	CSASPGTELYEQYF	TRBD1	many	14	TRBJ2-7	TRBV20-1
TGCAGTGCTAGGAAACCGGGACAGCTATCGGACCCCGCGAGGGGCTACACCTTC	CSARKPGQLSDPARGYTF	TRBD1	NA	18	TRBJ1-2	TRBV20-1
TGCAGCGTTCTTTGGCGGGATGAGCAGTTCTTC	CSVLWRDEQFF	NA	many	11	TRBJ2-1	TRBV29-1
TGTGCCAGCAGTAACGGACAGGTCAAACAGTACTTC	CASSNGQVKQYF	TRBD1	many	12	TRBJ2-4	TRBV6-2/TRBV6-3
TGTGCCAGCAGCCAAAACAGGGTATCGTATCGGGGGACTGAAGCTTTCTTT	CASSQNRVSYRGTEAFF	NA	NA	17	TRBJ1-1	TRBV7-2
TGTGCCAGCAGAGGGGACAGCTCAAATTCACCCCTCCACTTT	CASRGDSSNSPLHF	TRBD1	many	14	TRBJ1-6	TRBV27
TGTGCCAGCAGCTTATTGTCAAACACTGAAGCTTTCTTT	CASSLLSNTEAFF	NA	many	13	TRBJ1-1	TRBV7-9
TGCAGTGCTAGAGATGCGGACAGGATGGGTGAAAAACTGTTTTTT	CSARDADRMGEKLFF	TRBD1	NA	15	TRBJ1-4	TRBV20-1
TGTGCCAGCAGCTGGTCCGTCGCCCTCGGGATGAACACTGAAGCTTTCTTT	CASSWSVALGMNTEAFF	NA	many	17	TRBJ1-1	TRBV12-3/TRBV12-4
TGCAGTGCCACCGGGACAGGGAGGTACGAGCAGTACTTC	CSATGTGRYEQYF	TRBD1	many	13	TRBJ2-7	TRBV20-1
TGCAGTGTTAGGGAGGGCTACACCTTC	CSVREGYTF	NA	many	9	TRBJ1-2	TRBV20-1
TGTGCCAGCAGTGTAGGGACTAGGGAGAATGAGCAGTTCTTC	CASSVGTRENEQFF	TRBD2	many	14	TRBJ2-1	TRBV27
TGCGCCAGCAGCTTGAGTAGGAAAGAGACCCAGTACTTC	CASSLSRKETQYF	NA	many	13	TRBJ2-5	TRBV5-1
TGTGCCAGCAGCCTGGACAGGTTCACTGAAGCTTTCTTT	CASSLDRFTEAFF	TRBD1	NA	13	TRBJ1-1	TRBV7-9
TGCGCCAGCAGTTCACAGGCCCCGGGGGCTTCCTATGGCTACACCTTC	CASSSQAPGASYGYTF	NA	few	16	TRBJ1-2	TRBV5-1
TGCAGTGCCACGCCACCACCTACAGGGCGAAATCAGCCCCAGCATTTT	CSATPPPTGRNQPQHF	NA	many	16	TRBJ1-5	TRBV20-1
TGCGCCAGCAGCTTAGAAATACAGGGAAACTATGGCTACACCTTC	CASSLEIQGNYGYTF	NA	many	15	TRBJ1-2	TRBV5-1
TGTGCCAGCAGCCACGAGGGGGTCTATGGCTACACCTTC	CASSHEGVYGYTF	NA	NA	13	TRBJ1-2	TRBV3-1
TGTGCCATCATCGGGCAGGTGGGGGTTGGTGAAGCTTTCTTT	CAIIGQVGVGEAFF	NA	many	14	TRBJ1-1	TRBV10-3
TGTGCCACCAGTAATCCTAGCGGGAACAATGAGCAGTTCTTC	CATSNPSGNNEQFF	TRBD2	many	14	TRBJ2-1	TRBV24-1
TGTGCCAGCAGCTTAGTGGCCGTAGCGGGGCTCAGCACAGATACGCAGTATTTT	CASSLVAVAGLSTDTQYF	TRBD2	many	18	TRBJ2-3	TRBV7-8
TGTGCCGGGCAGGGGACTAGCTTTATAGATACGCAGTATTTT	CAGQGTSFIDTQYF	TRBD2	few	14	TRBJ2-3	TRBV6-1
TGTGCCGTGTGTGGGATAGGGCCCACTGAAGCTTTCTTT	CAVCGIGPTEAFF	NA	many	13	TRBJ1-1	TRBV25-1
TGTGCCAGCAGCCAAGTTTGGGGCCCCTACAATGAGCAGTTCTTC	CASSQVWGPYNEQFF	NA	many	15	TRBJ2-1	TRBV3-1
TGTGCCAGCAGTTGGGACACAAGCTCTGGGGCCAACGTCCTGACTTTC	CASSWDTSSGANVLTF	NA	many	16	TRBJ2-6	TRBV27
TGCAGTGCTGGGCCAGGAGCGGGAGTATCGGTCAATGAGCAGTTCTTC	CSAGPGAGVSVNEQFF	TRBD2	many	16	TRBJ2-1	TRBV20-1